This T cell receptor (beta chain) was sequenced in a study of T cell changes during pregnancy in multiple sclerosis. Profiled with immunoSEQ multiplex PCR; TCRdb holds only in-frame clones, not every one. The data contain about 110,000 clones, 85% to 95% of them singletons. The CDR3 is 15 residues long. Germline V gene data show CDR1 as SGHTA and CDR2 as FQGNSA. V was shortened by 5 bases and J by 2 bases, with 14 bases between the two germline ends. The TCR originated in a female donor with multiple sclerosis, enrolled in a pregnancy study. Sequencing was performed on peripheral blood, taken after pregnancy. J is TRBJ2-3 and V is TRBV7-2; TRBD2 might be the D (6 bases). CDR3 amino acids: CASSVSGLHTDTQYF. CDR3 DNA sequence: TGTGCCAGCAGCGTCTCGGGACTCCACACAGATACGCAGTATTTT.